The source of this T cell receptor beta chain is a study of blood T cells in healthy people across ages. Germline CDR1 and CDR2: SGHVS and FNYEAQ. The CDR3 spans 18 residues. With 4 bases removed from V and 0 bases from J, the gap between germline ends came to 19 bases. In this sample, this clonotype turned up once. What it binds is unknown. Overall study results and limits: Per million T cells, TCR beta diversity dropped about linearly as age rose.

Primed by a sample-barcoded 5' primer and a J-beta primer mix, a second PCR proceeded for about 7 to 12 cycles. TCRdb processed the 5' RACE reads anew with MiXCR; each CDR3 protein has one entry. This table has 850,000 to 1,000,000 distinct CDR3 sequences, just over 50% appearing once. The clonotype was recovered from a woman in her sixties in good health. The material sequenced was blood. The chain uses TRBV7-6 and TRBJ2-1; D unresolved. CDR3 nucleotide sequence: TGTGCCAGCAGCTCCGATTTAGTAGGTGATGGCTCCTACAATGAGCAGTTCTTC. Translation: CASSSDLVGDGSYNEQFF.